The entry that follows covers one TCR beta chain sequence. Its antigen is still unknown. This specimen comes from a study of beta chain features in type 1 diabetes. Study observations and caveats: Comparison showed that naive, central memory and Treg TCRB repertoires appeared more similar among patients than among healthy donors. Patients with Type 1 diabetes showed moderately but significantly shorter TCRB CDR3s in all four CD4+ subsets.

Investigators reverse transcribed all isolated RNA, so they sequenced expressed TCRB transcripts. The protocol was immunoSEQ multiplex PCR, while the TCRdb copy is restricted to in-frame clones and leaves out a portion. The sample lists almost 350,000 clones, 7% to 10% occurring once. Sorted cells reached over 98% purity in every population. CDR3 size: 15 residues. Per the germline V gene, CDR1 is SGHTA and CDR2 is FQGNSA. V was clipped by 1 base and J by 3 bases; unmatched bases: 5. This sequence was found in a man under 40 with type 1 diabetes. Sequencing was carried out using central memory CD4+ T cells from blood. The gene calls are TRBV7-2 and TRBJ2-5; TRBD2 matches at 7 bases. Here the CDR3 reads CASSLEFAGEETQYF. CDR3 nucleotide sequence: TGTGCCAGCAGCTTAGAGTTCGCGGGGGAAGAGACCCAGTACTTC.